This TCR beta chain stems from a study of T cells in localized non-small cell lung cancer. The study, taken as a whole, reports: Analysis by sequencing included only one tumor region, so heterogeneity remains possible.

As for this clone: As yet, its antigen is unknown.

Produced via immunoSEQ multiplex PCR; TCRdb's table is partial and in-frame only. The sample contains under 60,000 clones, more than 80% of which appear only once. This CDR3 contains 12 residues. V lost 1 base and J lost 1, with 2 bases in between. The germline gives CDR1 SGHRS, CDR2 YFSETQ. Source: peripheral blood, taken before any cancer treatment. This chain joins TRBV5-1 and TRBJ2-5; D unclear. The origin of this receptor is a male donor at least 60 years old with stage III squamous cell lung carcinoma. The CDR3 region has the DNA TGCGCCAGCAGCTTGCCCCAAGAGACCCAGTACTTC. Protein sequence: CASSLPQETQYF.